Below are 8 T cell receptor beta chains sequenced from a single sample in a study of cytomegalovirus exposure and HLA in healthy donors. The PCR used 60 Vbeta and 13 Jbeta primers. Assay: immunoSEQ multiplex PCR; the TCRdb copy retains only in-frame clones and omits some. The table shows roughly 150,000 clones, with less than 85% occurring only once. Material: PBMCs. All receptors derive from a woman between 50 and 59 years old in good health and CMV-seropositive.

The genes are TRBV6-6 and TRBJ2-7, with 10 bases identical to TRBD1. With V trimmed by 5 bases and J by 3 bases, 4 bases remained unmatched. This CDR3 has 14 residues. CDR1 and CDR2 (germline): MNHNY, SVGAGI (reference sequence). CDR3 sequence reads: CASSTRTGGYEQYF. DNA of the CDR3: TGTGCCAGCAGTACTCGGACAGGGGGCTACGAGCAGTACTTC.

V is TRBV5-1 and J is TRBJ2-1, with 8 nucleotides matching TRBD1. Germline values: CDR1 SGHRS, CDR2 YFSETQ. The CDR3 length is 15 residues. The trim removed 2 bases at V and 9 bases at J, leaving 10 bases unmatched. The CDR3 loop is CASSFDRGRGGEQFF. For the CDR3, the DNA is TGCGCCAGCAGCTTTGACAGGGGAAGGGGTGGTGAGCAGTTCTTC.

J is TRBJ1-5 and V is TRBV6-1; 7 bases align to TRBD1. There are 14 residues in the CDR3. In germline, CDR1 is MNHNS, CDR2 SASEGT. V shed 7 bases and J 3 bases; nucleotides not matched to a gene: 6. CDR3 amino acids: CASNGGQTNQPQHF. As DNA, the CDR3 is TGTGCCAGCAACGGGGGACAGACCAATCAGCCCCAGCATTTT.

The gene calls are TRBV5-8 and TRBJ1-2, with unresolved D. Germline CDR1 reads SGHTS; CDR2 reads YDEGEE. The CDR3 runs to 13 residues. Trimming pared 5 bases from V and 6 bases from J, leaving 14 bases between. Here the CDR3 reads CASRGGRVNGYTF. The CDR3 DNA reads as TGTGCCAGCAGAGGAGGGAGAGTGAATGGCTACACCTTC.

This clone was picked up one time. This chain joins TRBV25-1 and TRBJ2-7; no clear D gene. Looked up from germline, CDR1 is MGHDK and CDR2 is SYGVNS. The CDR3 consists of 12 residues. Deletions cut 2 bases from V and 2 bases from J, with 4 bases between. The CDR3 spells CASSEVAYEQYF. The DNA of the CDR3 is TGTGCCAGCAGTGAAGTCGCCTACGAGCAGTACTTC.

The V gene is TRBV18, the J gene TRBJ2-3; D possibly corresponds to TRBD1 (6 bases). The germline V and J ends were trimmed by 3 bases and 0 bases, with 7 bases remaining between them. The CDR3 spans 14 residues. In germline, CDR1 is KGHSH, CDR2 LQKENI. The CDR3 DNA reads TGTGCCAGCTCACCCCAGGGGAGCACAGATACGCAGTATTTT. Its protein is CASSPQGSTDTQYF.

The chain uses TRBV7-8 and TRBJ2-5, with TRBD1 as a possible D gene (5 bases). Trimming took off 0 bases at V and 5 bases at J, with 10 bases between the two ends. The CDR3 extends over 14 amino acids. From germline, CDR1 is SGHVS and CDR2 FQNEAQ. The CDR3: CASSLARVWETQYF. In DNA, the CDR3 is TGTGCCAGCAGCTTAGCCAGGGTCTGGGAGACCCAGTACTTC.

The V and J genes are TRBV9 and TRBJ1-2; D is possibly TRBD1 (6 bases). Trimming pared 3 bases from V and 6 bases from J, leaving 18 bases between. The CDR3 is 15 residues long. Germline-derived CDR1 and CDR2 are SGDLS and YYNGEE. The CDR3 reads CASSGGGMTTDGYTF. CDR3 bases: TGTGCCAGCAGCGGAGGGGGAATGACTACCGATGGCTACACCTTC.